This T cell receptor beta chain stems from a study of beta chain features in type 1 diabetes. Whole-study results and caveats: There was a moderate but significant shortening of TCRB CDR3s in all four CD4+ subsets of Type 1 diabetes patients. cDNA-based reads could over-represent cells with high TCR expression. HLA influence on TCRB rearrangement stayed unresolved here.

There are a few counts of this clone. Its antigen is undetermined. J lost 11 bases, V lost 5 bases, and 8 bases had no gene match. Germline-derived CDR1 and CDR2 are MNHEY and SMNVEV (reference sequence). The CDR3 has 13 residues. As every portion of the isolated RNA was reverse transcribed, the sequencing read expressed TCRB transcripts. Read counts averaged roughly 4 million for samples of naive, central memory and regulatory T cells. The method was immunoSEQ multiplex PCR; TCRdb's version includes in-frame clones alone and lacks a portion of them. The sample consists of under 350,000 clones, 7% to 9% of them appearing once.

This rearrangement joins TRBV27 to TRBJ1-1, with TRBD1 identical over 10 bases. The sample taken for sequencing was central memory CD4+ T cells from blood. This receptor was identified in a woman in her late teens or twenties in good health. Written as DNA, the CDR3 is TGTGCCAGCAGTCCCTGGGACAGGGGACATGCTTTCTTT. It codes for CASSPWDRGHAFF.